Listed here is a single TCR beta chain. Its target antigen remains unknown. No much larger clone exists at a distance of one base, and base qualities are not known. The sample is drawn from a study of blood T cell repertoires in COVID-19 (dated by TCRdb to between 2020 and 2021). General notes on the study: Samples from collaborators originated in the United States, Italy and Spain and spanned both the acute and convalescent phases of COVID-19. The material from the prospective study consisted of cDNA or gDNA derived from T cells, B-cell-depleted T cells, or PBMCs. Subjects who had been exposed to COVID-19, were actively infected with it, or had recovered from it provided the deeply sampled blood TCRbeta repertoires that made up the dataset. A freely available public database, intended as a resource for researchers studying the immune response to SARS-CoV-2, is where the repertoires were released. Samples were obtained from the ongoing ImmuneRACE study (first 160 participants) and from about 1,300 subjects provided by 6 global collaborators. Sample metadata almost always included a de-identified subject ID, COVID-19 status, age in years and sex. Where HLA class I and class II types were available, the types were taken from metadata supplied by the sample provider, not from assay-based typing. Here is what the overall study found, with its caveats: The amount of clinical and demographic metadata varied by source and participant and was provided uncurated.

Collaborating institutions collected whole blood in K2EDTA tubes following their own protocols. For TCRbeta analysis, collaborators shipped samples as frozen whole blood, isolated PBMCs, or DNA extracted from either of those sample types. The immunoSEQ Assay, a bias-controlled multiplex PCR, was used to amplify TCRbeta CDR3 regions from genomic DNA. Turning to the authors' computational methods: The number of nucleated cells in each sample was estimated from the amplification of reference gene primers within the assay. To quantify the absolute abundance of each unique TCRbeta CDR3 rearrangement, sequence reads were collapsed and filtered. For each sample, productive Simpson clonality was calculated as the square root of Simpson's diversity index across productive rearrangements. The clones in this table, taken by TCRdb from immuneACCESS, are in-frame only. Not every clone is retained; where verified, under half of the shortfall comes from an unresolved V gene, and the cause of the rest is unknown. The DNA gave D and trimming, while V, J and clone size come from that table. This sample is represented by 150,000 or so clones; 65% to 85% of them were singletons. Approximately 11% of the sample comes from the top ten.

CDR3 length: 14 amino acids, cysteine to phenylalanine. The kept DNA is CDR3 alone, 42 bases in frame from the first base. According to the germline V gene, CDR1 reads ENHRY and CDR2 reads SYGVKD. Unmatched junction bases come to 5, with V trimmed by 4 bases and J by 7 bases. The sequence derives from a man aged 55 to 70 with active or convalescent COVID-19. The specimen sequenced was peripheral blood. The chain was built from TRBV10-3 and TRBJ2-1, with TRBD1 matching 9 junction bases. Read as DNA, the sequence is TGTGCCATCAGTGGGACCGGGACAGGGAATGAGCAGTTCTTC. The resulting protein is CAISGTGTGNEQFF.